Sequencing of this TCR beta chain was carried out in a study of CD8 T cells in ankylosing spondylitis (dated by TCRdb to the late 2010s). For the wider study: To find TCR variants linked to disease, the study profiled T cell receptor beta repertoires in ankylosing spondylitis patients and healthy donors. Peripheral blood was sampled, and synovial fluid was also collected from ankylosing spondylitis patients. The full study cohort was made up of about 24 ankylosing spondylitis patients and approximately 100 healthy donors. Paper-wide results and their limitations: According to the report, matched synovial fluid samples from ankylosing spondylitis patients were significantly enriched for the disease-linked clones. Some of the motif variants had been reported before in the synovial fluid and blood of reactive arthritis patients, a finding that suggests common disease-initiation mechanisms. Blood from ankylosing spondylitis patients appeared to be characterized by a TCR beta motif composed of roughly eight highly homologous amino acid variants. A CD8+ phenotype was shown by the disease-linked clones, which were found at relatively low frequencies in peripheral blood.

This sample was sequenced with an Illumina HiSeq 2500. Quantitative 5'-RACE with molecular barcodes was used to prepare TCR beta libraries. The study's own analysis went as follows. To identify disease-linked TCR variants, a new computational method was used, one built on a probabilistic model of VDJ rearrangement. TCRdb reprocessing: public reads trimmed at Q25 with fastp, clones called with MiXCR, in-frame beta chains kept. Each entry merges the rows of one CDR3 protein and shows their most common DNA and genes. TCRdb, not the original authors, processed these V and J calls. For this sample there are around 250,000 distinct CDR3 sequences; around a tenth appear just once. Approximately 6.6% of the sample rests with the top ten. This clonotype occurred many times. Its specific antigen is unknown. No clone much larger than this one lies a single base away; base qualities are absent. The receptor was isolated from a male donor with ankylosing spondylitis or in good health (not recorded which). Sequencing was performed on blood, either unsorted or a sorted T cell fraction (not recorded which).

The CDR3 has the sequence CSVVAGNTGELFF. The sequenced DNA is TGCAGCGTTGTGGCAGGGAACACCGGGGAGCTGTTTTTT. The chain uses TRBV29-1 and TRBJ2-2; the D gene remains uncertain. Measured from the cysteine to the phenylalanine, the CDR3 is 13 residues long. Of the read, only the CDR3 DNA is kept; its 39 bases are in frame from base 1. Trimming at the junction amounts to 4 bases on V and 1 base on J, and the germline ends lie 7 bases apart. The germline V gene specifies SQVTM as CDR1 and ANQGSEA as CDR2.